This TCR beta chain comes out of a study of regulatory T cells in long-lasting Graves disease. This clonotype occurred many times. Per the germline V gene, CDR1 is WSHSY and CDR2 is SAAADI. The CDR3 is made up of 16 amino acids. The junction had 10 bases not matched to a gene; V was cut back by 7 bases and J by 1 base. The time point was: newly diagnosed GD, antithyroid drugs for less than 3 months. RNA extracted from PBMCs served as the sequencing template. The TCR beta library used iRepertoire HTBI primers with Arm-PCR amplification of CDR3. TCRdb reprocessed the multiplex PCR reads with MiXCR, giving one entry per CDR3 protein. The sample holds about 540,000 distinct CDR3 sequences; approximately 13% are singletons and the top ten take under 10%. Separately, the same data were catalogued under a study of T cells in Graves' hyperthyroidism and ophthalmopathy.

The receptor's source is a young man with Graves disease. The specimen comprised peripheral blood mononuclear cells (PBMCs), sampled at new diagnosis, from a patient treated with antithyroid drugs. V is TRBV10-2 and J is TRBJ2-3, with 8 bases aligning to TRBD2. The CDR3 loop is CASTRGGDVGTDTQYF. For the CDR3, the DNA is TGCGCCAGCACCCGGGGGGGGGATGTAGGCACAGATACGCAGTATTTT.